The T cell receptor (beta chain) described here comes from a study of shared T cell receptors in the human thymus. Per the germline V gene, CDR1 is SGHNT and CDR2 is YYREEE (reference sequence). The CDR3 sequence is 17 residues long. Unmatched junction bases numbered 4, after V lost 3 bases and J lost 2 bases. The protocol was immunoSEQ multiplex PCR, while the TCRdb copy is restricted to in-frame clones and leaves out a portion. The profile shows 500,000 to 750,000 clones, 88% of them singletons. This sample was also put to use in a study of human thymus T cells. That study adds: All donors were healthy Finnish infants who were undergoing corrective surgery to treat congenital heart defects. Corrective cardiac operations yielded the resected thymus tissue. V and J genes seemed to be used with bias in thymic and blood repertoires.

Sequencing used thymocytes. The TCR sequence derives from a boy under two years old with a congenital heart defect. The V call is TRBV5-4, the J call TRBJ2-1; 14 nucleotides align to TRBD2. The CDR3 spells CASSCLTSGRAYNEQFF. CDR3 coding DNA: TGTGCCAGCAGCTGCCTGACTAGCGGGAGGGCCTACAATGAGCAGTTCTTC.